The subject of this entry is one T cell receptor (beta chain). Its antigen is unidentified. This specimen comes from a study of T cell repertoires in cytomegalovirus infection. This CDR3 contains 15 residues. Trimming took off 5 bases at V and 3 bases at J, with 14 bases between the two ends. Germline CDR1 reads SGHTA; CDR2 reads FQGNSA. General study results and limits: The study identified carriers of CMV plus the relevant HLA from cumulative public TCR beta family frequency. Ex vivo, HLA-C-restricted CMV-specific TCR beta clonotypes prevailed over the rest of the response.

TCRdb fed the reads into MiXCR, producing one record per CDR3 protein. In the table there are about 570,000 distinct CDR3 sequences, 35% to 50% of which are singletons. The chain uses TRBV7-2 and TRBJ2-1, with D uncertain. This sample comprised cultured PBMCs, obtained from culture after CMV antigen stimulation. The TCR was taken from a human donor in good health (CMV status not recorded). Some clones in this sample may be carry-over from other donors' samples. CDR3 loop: CASSPPRTVYNEQFF. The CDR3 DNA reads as TGTGCCAGCAGCCCACCTAGAACCGTCTACAATGAGCAGTTCTTC.